This T cell receptor beta chain was sequenced in a study of cytomegalovirus exposure and HLA in healthy donors. Study details: The same platform as the roughly 630 first-cohort repertoires was used for the 95 to 150 validation repertoires, a later analysis reported. Findings and limits, study-wide: First-cohort TCR clusters were later found to tend to co-occur in the 120 or so validation repertoires. Most sequenced TCRs were rare (though some public TCRs occurred in many donors). In vitro assays verified that a few CMV-associated chains recognized CMV antigens specifically.

Concerning this clone itself: Its matching antigen is unknown.

Trimming cost V 4 bases and J 5 bases; bases outside gene matches: 5. CDR3 length: 13 amino acids. The V gene's germline CDR1 is SGHRS and CDR2 YFSETQ. Only in-frame clones appear in the TCRdb table, and some are missing; sequencing was by immunoSEQ multiplex PCR. The sample lists 180,000 or so clones, 87% seen once, with roughly 1.5% in the top ten. The sequence came from a woman in her twenties or thirties in good health and CMV-seronegative. The specimen sequenced was PBMCs. The V gene is TRBV5-1, the J gene TRBJ2-5; 7 nucleotides align to TRBD1. The CDR3 DNA reads TGCGCCAGCAGCCAGACAGGGTACGAGACCCAGTACTTC. Amino acid sequence: CASSQTGYETQYF.